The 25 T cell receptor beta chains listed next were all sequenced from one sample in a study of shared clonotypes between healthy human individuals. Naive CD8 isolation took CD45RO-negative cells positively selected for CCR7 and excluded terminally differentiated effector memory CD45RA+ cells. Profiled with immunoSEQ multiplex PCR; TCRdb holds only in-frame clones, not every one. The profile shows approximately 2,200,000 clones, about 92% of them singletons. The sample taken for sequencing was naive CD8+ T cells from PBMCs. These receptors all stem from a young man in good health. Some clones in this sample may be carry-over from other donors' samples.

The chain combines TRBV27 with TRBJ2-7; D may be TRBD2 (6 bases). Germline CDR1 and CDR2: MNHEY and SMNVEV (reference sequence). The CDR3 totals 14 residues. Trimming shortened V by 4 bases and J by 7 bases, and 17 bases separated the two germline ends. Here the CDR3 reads CASSWGVRGGEQYF. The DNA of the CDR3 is TGTGCCAGCAGTTGGGGGGTCCGGGGAGGAGAGCAGTACTTC.

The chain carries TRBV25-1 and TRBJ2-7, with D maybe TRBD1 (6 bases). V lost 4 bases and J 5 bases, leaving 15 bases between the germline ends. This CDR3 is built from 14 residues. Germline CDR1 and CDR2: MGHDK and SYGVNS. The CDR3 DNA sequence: TGTGCCAGCAGTGGTCTCACAGGGACCAACGAGCAGTACTTC. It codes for CASSGLTGTNEQYF.

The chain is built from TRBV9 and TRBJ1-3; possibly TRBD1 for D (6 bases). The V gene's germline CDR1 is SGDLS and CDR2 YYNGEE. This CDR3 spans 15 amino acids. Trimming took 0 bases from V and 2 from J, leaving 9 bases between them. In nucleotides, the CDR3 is TGTGCCAGCAGCGTAGCCCCAGGGGCTGGAAACACCATATATTTT. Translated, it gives CASSVAPGAGNTIYF.

CDR3 coding DNA: TGTGCCAGCAGTTTAACCGCTGCCAATGAGCAGTTCTTC. It translates to CASSLTAANEQFF. The rearrangement links TRBV27 to TRBJ2-1, with D uncertain. The germline V and J ends were trimmed by 2 bases and 6 bases, with 8 bases remaining between them. Germline CDR1 MNHEY, CDR2 SMNVEV (reference sequence). The CDR3 consists of 13 residues.

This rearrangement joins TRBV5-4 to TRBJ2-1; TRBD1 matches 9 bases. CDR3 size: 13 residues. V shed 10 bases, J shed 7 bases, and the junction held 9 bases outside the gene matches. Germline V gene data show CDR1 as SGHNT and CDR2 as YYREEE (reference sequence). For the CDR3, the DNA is TGTGCCTGCCTGGGGGGACAGGGTAATGAGCAGTTCTTC. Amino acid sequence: CACLGGQGNEQFF.

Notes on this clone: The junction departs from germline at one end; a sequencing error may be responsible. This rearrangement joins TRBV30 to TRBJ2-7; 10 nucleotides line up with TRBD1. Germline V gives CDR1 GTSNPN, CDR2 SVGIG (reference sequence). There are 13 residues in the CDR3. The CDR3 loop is CAWGDRGLYGQYF. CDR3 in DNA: TGTGCCTGGGGGGACAGGGGATTATACGGGCAGTACTTC.

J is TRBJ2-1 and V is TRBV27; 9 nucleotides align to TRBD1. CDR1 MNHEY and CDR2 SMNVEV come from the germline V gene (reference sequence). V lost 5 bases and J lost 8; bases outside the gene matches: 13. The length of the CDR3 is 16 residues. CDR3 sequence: CASSNMGQGRNDEQFF. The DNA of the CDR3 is TGTGCCAGCAGTAATATGGGACAGGGTCGGAACGATGAGCAGTTCTTC.

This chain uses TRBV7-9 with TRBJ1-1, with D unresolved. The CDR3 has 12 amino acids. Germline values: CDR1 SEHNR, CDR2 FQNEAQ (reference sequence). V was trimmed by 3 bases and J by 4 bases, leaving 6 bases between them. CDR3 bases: TGTGCCAGCAGCTTCCCCGGCACTGAAGCTTTCTTT. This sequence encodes CASSFPGTEAFF. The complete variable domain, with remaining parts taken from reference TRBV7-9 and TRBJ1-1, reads DTGVSQNPRHKITKRGQNVTFRCDPISEHNRLYWYRQTLGQGPEFLTYFQNEAQLEKSRLLSDRFSAERPKGSFSTLEIQRTEQGDSAMYLCASSFPGTEAFFGQGTRLTVV.

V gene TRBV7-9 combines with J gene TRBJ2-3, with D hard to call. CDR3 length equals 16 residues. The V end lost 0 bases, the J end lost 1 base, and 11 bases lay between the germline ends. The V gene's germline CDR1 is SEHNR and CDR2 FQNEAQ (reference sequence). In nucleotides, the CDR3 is TGTGCCAGCAGCTTAGCTGGCGCTCCGCGCACAGATACGCAGTATTTT. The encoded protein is CASSLAGAPRTDTQYF.

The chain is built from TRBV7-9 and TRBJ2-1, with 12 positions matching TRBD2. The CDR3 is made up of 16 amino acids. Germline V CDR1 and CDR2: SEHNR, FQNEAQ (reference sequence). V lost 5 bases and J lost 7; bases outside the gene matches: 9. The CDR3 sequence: CASSPRSGTSGNEQFF. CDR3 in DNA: TGTGCCAGCAGCCCGCGATCCGGGACTAGCGGGAATGAGCAGTTCTTC.

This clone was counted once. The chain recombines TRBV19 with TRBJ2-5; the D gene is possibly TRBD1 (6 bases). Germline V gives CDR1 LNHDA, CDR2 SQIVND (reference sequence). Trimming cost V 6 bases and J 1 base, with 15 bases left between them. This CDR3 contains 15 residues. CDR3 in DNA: TGTGCCAGTAGGGGGGACCGGGACATCCAAGAGACCCAGTACTTC. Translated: CASRGDRDIQETQYF.

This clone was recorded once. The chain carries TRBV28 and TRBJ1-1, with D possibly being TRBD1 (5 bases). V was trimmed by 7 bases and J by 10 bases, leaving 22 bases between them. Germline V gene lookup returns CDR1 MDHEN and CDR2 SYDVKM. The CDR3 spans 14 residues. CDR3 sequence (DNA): TGTGCCAGCACGTGGTACAGCCGGGGGAAAGGAGCTTTCTTT. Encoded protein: CASTWYSRGKGAFF.

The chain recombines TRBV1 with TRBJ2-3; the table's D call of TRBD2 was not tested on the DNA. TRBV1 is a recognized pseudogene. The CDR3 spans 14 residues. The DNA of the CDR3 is TGCACCAGCAGCCCGAGATCCGGGAGCGGCACGCAGTATTTT. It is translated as CTSSPRSGSGTQYF.

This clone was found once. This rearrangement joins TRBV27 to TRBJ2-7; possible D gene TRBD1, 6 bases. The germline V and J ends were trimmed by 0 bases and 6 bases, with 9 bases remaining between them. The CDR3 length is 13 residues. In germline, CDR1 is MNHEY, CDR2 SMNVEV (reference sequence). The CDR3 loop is CASSLSQGSEQYF. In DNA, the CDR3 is TGTGCCAGCAGTTTATCGCAGGGGTCCGAGCAGTACTTC.

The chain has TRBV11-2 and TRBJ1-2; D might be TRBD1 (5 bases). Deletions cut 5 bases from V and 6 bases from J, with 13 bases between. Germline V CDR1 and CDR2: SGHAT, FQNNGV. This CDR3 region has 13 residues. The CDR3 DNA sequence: TGTGCCAGCAGCGCCTTCAGGGTTAATGGCTACACCTTC. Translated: CASSAFRVNGYTF.

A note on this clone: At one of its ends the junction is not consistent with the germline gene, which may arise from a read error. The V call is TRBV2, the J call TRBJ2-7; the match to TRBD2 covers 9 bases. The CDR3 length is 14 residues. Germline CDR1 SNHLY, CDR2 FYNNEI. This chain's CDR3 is CASREGGRAAEQYF. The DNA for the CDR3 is TGTGCCAGCAGAGAAGGCGGGAGGGCCGCCGAGCAGTACTTC.

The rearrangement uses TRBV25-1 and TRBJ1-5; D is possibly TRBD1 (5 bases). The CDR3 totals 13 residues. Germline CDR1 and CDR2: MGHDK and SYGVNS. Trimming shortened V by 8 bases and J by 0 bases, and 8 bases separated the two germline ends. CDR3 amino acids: CASLGGSNQPQHF. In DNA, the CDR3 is TGTGCCAGCTTGGGGGGTAGCAATCAGCCCCAGCATTTT.

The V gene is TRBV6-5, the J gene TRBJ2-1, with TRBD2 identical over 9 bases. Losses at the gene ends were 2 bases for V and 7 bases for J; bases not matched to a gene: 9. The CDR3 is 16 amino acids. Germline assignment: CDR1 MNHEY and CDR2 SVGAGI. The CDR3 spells CASSYGVAGVQNEQFF. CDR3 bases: TGTGCCAGCAGTTACGGGGTAGCGGGAGTTCAGAATGAGCAGTTCTTC.

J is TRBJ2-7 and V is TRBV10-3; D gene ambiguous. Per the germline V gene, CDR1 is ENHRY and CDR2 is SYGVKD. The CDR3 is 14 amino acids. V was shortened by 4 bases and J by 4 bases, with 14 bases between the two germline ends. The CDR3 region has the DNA TGTGCCATCAGTGGACCGCAAAGTACGTACGAGCAGTACTTC. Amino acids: CAISGPQSTYEQYF.

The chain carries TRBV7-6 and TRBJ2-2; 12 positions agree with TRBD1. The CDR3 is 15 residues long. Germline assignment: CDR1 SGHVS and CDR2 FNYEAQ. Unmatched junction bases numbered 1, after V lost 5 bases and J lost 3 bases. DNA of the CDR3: TGTGCCAGCAGCCGGGACAGGGGGCACACCGGGGAGCTGTTTTTT. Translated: CASSRDRGHTGELFF. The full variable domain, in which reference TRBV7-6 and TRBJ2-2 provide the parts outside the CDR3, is GAGVSQSPRYKVTKRGQDVALRCDPISGHVSLYWYRQALGQGPEFLTYFNYEAQQDKSGLPNDRFSAERPEGSISTLTIQRTEQRDSAMYRCASSRDRGHTGELFFGEGSRLTVL.

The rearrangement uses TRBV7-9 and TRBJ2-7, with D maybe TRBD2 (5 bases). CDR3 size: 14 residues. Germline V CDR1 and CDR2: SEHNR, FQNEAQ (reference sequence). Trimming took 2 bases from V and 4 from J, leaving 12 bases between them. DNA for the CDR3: TGTGCCAGCAGCTTAATCCGGGAAGGTTACGAGCAGTACTTC. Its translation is CASSLIREGYEQYF.

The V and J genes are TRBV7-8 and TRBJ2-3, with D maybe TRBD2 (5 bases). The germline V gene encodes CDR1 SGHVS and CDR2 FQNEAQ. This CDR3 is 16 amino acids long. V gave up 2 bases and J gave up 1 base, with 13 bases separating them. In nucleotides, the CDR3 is TGTGCCAGCAGCTTAATGGCGGGTCTAGGCACAGATACGCAGTATTTT. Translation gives CASSLMAGLGTDTQYF.

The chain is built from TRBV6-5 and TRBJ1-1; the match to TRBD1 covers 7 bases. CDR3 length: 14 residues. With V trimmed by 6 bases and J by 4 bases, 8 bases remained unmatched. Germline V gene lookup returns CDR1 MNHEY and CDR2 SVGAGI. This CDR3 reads CASSPGTEGTEAFF. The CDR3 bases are TGTGCCAGCAGCCCTGGGACAGAGGGCACTGAAGCTTTCTTT.

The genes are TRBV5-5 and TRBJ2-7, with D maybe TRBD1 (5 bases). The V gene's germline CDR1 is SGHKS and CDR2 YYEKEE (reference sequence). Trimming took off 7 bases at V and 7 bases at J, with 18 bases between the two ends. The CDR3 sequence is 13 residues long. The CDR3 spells CASGLLRGAEQYF. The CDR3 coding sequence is TGTGCCAGCGGCCTTTTACGTGGGGCAGAGCAGTACTTC.

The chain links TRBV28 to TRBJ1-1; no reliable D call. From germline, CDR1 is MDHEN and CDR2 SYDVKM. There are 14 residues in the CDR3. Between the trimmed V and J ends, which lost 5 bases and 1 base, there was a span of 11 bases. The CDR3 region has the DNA TGTGCCAGCAGTATTCTGACCGAGAACACTGAAGCTTTCTTT. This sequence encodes CASSILTENTEAFF.